The clone carrying this T cell receptor beta chain was picked up many times. Its antigen is unknown. This sample stems from a study of T-cell reconstitution after alpha-beta-depleted transplantation in children. Findings and caveats of the study: A year post-transplant, T-cell counts and diversity derived mostly from newly produced T cells. Two months or so post-transplant, alpha-beta T cells reportedly derived from several hundred expanded graft clones. Surviving recipient T cells and intrathymic progenitors accounted for some patients' high TCRbeta diversity at day 60.

Unique molecular identifiers were built into the TCRbeta library. In TCRdb, the PCR reads were re-called with MiXCR into one record per CDR3 protein. Altogether around 250,000 distinct CDR3 sequences are present, 6.5% to 10% being singletons, with the ten largest covering 6.3%. The J segment lost 2 bases and the V segment lost 4 bases, leaving 7 bases of the junction unmatched. The CDR3 runs 16 residues. CDR1 is LNHDA and CDR2 is SQIVND in the germline V gene (reference sequence). The rearrangement joins TRBV19 to TRBJ2-1; 8 bases are shared with TRBD1. The source is a male patient younger than 18 who had a stem cell transplant for acute lymphoblastic leukemia, so the T cells may come from the graft donor. This specimen was PBMCs, mostly from graft donor cells, taken 180 days after TCRalphabeta/CD19-depleted stem cell transplant. The CDR3 nucleotides are TGTGCCAGTAGTAGCCCGGGACAGGCCACCTACAATGAGCAGTTCTTC. Encoded protein: CASSSPGQATYNEQFF.